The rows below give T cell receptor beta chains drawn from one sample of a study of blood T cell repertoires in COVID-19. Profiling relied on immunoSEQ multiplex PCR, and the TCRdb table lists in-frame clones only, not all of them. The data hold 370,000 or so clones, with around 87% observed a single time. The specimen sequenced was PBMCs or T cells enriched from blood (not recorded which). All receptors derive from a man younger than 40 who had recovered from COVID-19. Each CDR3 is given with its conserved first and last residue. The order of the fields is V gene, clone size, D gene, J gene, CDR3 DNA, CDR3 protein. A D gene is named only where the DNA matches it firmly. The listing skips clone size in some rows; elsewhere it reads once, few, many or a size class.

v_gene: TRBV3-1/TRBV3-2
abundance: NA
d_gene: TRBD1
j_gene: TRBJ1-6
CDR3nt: TGTGCCAGCAGCCAGCCCCTTGGACAGGTCGGTAATTCACCCCTCCACTTT
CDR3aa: CASSQPLGQVGNSPLHF

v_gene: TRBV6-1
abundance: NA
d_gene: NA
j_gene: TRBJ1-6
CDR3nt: TGTGCCAGCAGTAAAGCCCAGGGGTTAAATTCACCCCTCCACTTT
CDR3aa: CASSKAQGLNSPLHF

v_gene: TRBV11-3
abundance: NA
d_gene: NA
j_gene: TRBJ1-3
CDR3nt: TGTGCCAGCAGCAAGGGGACTATACGTGAAAACACCATATATTTT
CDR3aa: CASSKGTIRENTIYF

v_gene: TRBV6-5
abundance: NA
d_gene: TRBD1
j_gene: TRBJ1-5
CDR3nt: TGTGCCAGCAGTACCGGACAGGGTTACCGTCAGCCCCAGCATTTT
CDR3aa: CASSTGQGYRQPQHF

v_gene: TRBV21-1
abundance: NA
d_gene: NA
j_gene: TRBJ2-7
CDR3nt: TGTGCCAGCAGCAAAGGGGGACGGGGGGATCATACGGAGCAGTACTTC
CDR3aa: CASSKGGRGDHTEQYF

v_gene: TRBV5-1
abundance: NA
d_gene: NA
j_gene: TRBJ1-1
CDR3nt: TGCGCCAGCAGCCTAGGAGACGGGAACACTGAAGCTTTCTTT
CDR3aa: CASSLGDGNTEAFF

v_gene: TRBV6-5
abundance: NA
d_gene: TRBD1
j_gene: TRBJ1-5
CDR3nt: TGTGCCAGCAATCCGGGACAGGGAGTCCAGCCCCAGCATTTT
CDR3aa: CASNPGQGVQPQHF

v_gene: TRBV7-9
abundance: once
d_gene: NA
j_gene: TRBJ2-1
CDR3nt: TGTGCCAGCAGACAATCCGACACAGGGTTGAGGAATGAGCAGTTCTTC
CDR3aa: CASRQSDTGLRNEQFF

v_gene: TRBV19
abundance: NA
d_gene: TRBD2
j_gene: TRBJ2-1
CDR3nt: TGTGCCAGTAGTCGGGAGCGGGGGGGCATAAATGAGCAGTTCTTC
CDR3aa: CASSRERGGINEQFF

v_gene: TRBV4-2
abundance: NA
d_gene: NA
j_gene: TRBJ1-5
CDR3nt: TGTGCCAGCAGCCAAGACGACTTCCGCCTTGGGCCCCAGCATTTT
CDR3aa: CASSQDDFRLGPQHF